This TCR beta chain was sequenced for a study of blood T cells in healthy people across ages. As regards this clonotype: Its target is not known.

The length of the CDR3 is 13 residues. Germline CDR1 is SQVTM and CDR2 is ANQGSEA. Trimming took off 4 bases at V and 1 base at J, with 11 bases between the two ends. Alongside a J-beta primer mix, a sample-barcoded 5' primer served in a second PCR lasting about 7 to 12 cycles. TCRdb called the 5' RACE reads again in MiXCR, with one record for every CDR3 protein. The top ten hold about 20% of the sample, which has around 900,000 distinct CDR3 sequences, just over 50% seen once. Each donor gave roughly 9.1 milliliters of peripheral blood. Isolated per sample were at least 6 million PBMCs. Each sample provided at least 5.5 micrograms of extracted total RNA. Overall study results and limits: With naive T cell percentage, TCR beta diversity showed a strong correlation.

The sequenced sample was blood. The clonotype was recovered from a woman aged 55 to 70 in good health. This chain links TRBV29-1 with TRBJ2-7; D might be TRBD2 (7 bases). CDR3 region: CSVVGGLSYEQYF. The CDR3 DNA is TGCAGCGTTGTAGGGGGACTATCCTACGAGCAGTACTTC.